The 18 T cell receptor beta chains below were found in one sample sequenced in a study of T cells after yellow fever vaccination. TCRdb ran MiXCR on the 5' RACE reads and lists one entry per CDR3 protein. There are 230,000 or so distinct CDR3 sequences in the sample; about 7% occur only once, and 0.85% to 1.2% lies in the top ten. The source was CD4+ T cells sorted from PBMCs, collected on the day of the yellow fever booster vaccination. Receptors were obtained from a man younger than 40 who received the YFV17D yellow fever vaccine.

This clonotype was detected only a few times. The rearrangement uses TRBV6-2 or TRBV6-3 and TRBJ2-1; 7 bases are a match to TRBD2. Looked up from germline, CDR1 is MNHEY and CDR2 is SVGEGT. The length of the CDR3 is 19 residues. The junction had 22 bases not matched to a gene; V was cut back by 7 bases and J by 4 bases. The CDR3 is CASILRDLGTKGKYNEQFF. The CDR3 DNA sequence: TGTGCCAGCATCCTCCGGGACCTAGGGACTAAAGGGAAATACAATGAGCAGTTCTTC.

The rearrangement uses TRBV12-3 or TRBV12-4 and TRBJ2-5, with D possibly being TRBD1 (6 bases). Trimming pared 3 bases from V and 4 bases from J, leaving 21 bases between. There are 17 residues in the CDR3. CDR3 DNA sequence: TGTGCCAGCAGTTTCGGGCGCCGCCGCAGGGGTGGAGAGACCCAGTACTTC. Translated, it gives CASSFGRRRRGGETQYF.

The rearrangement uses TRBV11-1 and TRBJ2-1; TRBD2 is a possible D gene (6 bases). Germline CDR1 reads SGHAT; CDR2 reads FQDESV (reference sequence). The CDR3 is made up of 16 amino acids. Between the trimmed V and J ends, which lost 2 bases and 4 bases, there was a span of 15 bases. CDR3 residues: CASSLYGLAPYNEQFF. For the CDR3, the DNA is TGTGCCAGCAGCTTATACGGCCTAGCGCCGTACAATGAGCAGTTCTTC.

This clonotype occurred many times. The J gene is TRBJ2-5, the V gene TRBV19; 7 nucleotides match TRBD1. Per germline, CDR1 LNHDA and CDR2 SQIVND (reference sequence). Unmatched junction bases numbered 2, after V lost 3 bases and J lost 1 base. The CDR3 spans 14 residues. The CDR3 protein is CASSITGAQETQYF. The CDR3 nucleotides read TGTGCCAGTAGTATCACAGGGGCCCAAGAGACCCAGTACTTC.

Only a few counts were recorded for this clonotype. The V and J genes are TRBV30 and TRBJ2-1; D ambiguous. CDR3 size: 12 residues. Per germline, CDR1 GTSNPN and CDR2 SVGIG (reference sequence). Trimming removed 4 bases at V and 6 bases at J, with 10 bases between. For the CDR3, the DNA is TGTGCCTGGACACTCGCCGGCAATGAGCAGTTCTTC. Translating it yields CAWTLAGNEQFF. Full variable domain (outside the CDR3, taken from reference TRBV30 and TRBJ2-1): SQTIHQWPATLVQPVGSPLSLECTVEGTSNPNLYWYRQAAGRGLQLLFYSVGIGQISSEVPQNLSASRPQDRQFILSSKKLLLSDSGFYLCAWTLAGNEQFFGPGTRLTVL.

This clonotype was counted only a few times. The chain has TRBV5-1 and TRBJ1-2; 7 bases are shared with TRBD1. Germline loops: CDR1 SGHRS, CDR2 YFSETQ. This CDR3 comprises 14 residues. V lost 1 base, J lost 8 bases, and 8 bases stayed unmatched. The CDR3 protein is CASSLLGQAGGYTF. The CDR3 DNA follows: TGCGCCAGCAGCTTGCTCGGACAGGCGGGGGGCTACACCTTC.

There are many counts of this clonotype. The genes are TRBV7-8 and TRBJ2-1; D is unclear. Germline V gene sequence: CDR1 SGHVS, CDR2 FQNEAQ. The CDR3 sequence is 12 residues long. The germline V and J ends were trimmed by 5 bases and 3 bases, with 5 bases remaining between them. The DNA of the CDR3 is TGTGCCAGCAGCACCAACTACAATGAGCAGTTCTTC. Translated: CASSTNYNEQFF.

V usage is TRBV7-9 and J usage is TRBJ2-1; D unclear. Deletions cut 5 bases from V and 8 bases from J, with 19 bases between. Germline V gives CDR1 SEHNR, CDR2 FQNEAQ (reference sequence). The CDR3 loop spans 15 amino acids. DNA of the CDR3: TGTGCCAGCAGCCCGGCCCTTCTTCGTGGGGATGAGCAGTTCTTC. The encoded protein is CASSPALLRGDEQFF.

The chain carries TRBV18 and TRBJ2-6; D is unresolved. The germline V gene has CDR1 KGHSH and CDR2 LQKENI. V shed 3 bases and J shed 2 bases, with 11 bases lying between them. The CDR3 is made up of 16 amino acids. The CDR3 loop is CASSPVTSTGANVLTF. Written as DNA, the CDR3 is TGTGCCAGCTCACCCGTTACGAGCACTGGGGCCAACGTCCTGACTTTC.

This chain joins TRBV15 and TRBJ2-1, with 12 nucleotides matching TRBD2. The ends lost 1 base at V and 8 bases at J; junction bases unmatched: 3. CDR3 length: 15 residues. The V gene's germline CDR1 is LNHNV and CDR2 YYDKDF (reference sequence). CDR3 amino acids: CATSRVTSGSYEQFF. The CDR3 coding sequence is TGTGCCACCAGCAGAGTGACTAGCGGGAGCTATGAGCAGTTCTTC.

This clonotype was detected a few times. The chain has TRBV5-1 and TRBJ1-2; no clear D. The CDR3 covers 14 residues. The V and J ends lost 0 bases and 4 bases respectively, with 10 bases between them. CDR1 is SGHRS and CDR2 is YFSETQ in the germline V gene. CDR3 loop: CASSLALESYGYTF. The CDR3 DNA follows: TGCGCCAGCAGCTTGGCCCTGGAATCCTATGGCTACACCTTC.

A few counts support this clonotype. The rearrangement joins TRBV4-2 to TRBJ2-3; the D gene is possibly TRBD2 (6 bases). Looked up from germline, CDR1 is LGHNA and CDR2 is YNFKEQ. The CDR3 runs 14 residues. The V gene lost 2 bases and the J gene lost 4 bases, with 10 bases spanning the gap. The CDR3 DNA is TGTGCCAGCAGCCAAACTTCTAGCGCAGATACGCAGTATTTT. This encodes CASSQTSSADTQYF.

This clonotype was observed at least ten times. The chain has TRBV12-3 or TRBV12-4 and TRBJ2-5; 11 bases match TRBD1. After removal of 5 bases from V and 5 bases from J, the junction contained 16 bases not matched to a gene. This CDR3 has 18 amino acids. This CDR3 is CASSTRIIGTGGMETQYF. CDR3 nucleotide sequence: TGTGCCAGCAGTACCCGGATAATCGGGACAGGGGGAATGGAGACCCAGTACTTC.

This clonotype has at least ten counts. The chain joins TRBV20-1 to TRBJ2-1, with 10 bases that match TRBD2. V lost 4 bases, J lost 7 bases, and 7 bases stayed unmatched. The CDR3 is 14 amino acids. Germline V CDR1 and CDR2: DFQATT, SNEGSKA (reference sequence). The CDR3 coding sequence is TGCAGTGCTATTCCCGGGACTAGCGATAATGAGCAGTTCTTC. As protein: CSAIPGTSDNEQFF.

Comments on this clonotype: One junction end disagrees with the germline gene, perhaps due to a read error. The CDR3 DNA is TGTACCAGCAGCCCCGCAGGAGGGGTAAGGGAGCAGTACTTC. It specifies CTSSPAGGVREQYF. The gene calls are TRBV11-2 and TRBJ2-7; a possible D gene is TRBD2 (6 bases). The V gene's germline CDR1 is SGHAT and CDR2 FQNNGV. This CDR3 spans 14 amino acids.

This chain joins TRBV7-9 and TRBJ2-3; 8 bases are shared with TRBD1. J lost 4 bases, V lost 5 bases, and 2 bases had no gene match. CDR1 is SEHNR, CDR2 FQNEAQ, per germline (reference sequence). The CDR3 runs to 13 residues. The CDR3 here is CASSTTGADTQYF. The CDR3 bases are TGTGCCAGCAGCACGACAGGGGCAGATACGCAGTATTTT.

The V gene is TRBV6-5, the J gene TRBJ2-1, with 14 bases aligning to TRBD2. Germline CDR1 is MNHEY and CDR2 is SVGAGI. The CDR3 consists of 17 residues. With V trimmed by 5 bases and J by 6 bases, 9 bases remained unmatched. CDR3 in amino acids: CASSHPGLAGDPNEQFF. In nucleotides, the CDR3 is TGTGCCAGCAGTCACCCGGGACTAGCGGGAGACCCCAATGAGCAGTTCTTC.

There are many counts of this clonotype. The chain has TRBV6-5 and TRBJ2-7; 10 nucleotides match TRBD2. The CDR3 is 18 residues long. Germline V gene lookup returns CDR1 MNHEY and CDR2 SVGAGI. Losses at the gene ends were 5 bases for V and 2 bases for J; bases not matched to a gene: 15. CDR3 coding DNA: TGTGCCAGCAGTCTCTTCAGTTCCGGGACTAGCGTCACCTACGAGCAGTACTTC. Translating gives CASSLFSSGTSVTYEQYF.